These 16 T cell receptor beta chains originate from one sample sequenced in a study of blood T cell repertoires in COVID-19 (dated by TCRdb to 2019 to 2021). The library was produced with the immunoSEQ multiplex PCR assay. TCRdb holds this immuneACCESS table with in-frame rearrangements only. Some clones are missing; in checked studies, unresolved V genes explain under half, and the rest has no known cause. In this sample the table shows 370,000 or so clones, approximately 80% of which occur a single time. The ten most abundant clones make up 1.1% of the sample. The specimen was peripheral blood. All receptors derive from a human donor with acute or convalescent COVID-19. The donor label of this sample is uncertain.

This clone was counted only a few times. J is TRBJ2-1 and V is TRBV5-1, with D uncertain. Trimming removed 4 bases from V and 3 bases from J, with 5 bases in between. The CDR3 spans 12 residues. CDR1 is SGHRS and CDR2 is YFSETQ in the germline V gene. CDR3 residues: CASSLFYNEQFF. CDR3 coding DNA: TGCGCCAGCAGCCTCTTCTACAATGAGCAGTTCTTC.

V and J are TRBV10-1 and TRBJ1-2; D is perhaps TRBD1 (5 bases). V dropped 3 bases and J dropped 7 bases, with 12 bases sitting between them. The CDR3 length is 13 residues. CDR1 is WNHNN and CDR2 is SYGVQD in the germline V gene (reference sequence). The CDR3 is CASSDRVSGGYTF. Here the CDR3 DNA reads TGCGCCAGCAGTGACAGGGTCTCGGGTGGCTACACCTTC.

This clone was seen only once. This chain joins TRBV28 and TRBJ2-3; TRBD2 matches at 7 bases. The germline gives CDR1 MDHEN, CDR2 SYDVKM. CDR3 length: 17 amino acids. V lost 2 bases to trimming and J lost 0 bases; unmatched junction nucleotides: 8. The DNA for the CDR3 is TGTGCCAGCAGTTTAATTACGTGGGGGGGGAGCACAGATACGCAGTATTTT. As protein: CASSLITWGGSTDTQYF. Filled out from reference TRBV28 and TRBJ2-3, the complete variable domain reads DVKVTQSSRYLVKRTGEKVFLECVQDMDHENMFWYRQDPGLGLRLIYFSYDVKMKEKGDIPEGYSVSREKKERFSLILESASTNQTSMYLCASSLITWGGSTDTQYFGPGTRLTVL.

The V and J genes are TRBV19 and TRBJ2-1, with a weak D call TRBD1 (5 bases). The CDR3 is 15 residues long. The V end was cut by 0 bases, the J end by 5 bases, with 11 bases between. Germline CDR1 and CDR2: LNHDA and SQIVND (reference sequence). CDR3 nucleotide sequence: TGTGCCAGTAGTATAGATGAAGGGGCAAACAATGAGCAGTTCTTC. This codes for CASSIDEGANNEQFF.

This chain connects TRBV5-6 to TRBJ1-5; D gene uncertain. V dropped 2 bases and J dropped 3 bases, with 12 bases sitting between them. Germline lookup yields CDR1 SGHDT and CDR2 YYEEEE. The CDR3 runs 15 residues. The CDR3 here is CASSFYSEHNQPQHF. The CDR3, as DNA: TGTGCCAGCAGCTTTTATAGCGAACACAATCAGCCCCAGCATTTT. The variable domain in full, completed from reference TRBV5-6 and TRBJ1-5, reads DAGVTQSPTHLIKTRGQQVTLRCSPKSGHDTVSWYQQALGQGPQFIFQYYEEEERQRGNFPDRFSGHQFPNYSSELNVNALLLGDSALYLCASSFYSEHNQPQHFGDGTRLSIL.

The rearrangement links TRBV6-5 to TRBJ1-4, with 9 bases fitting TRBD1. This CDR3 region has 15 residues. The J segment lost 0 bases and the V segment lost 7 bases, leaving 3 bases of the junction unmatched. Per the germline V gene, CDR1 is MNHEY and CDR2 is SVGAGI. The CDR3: CASNDRGATNEKLFF. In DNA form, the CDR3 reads TGTGCCAGCAACGACAGGGGGGCAACTAATGAAAAACTGTTTTTT.

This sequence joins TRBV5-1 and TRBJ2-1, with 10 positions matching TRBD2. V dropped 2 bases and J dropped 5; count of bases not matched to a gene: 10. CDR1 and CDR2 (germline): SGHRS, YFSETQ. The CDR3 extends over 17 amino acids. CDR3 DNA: TGCGCCAGCAGCTTATCCCTAGCGGGGGCGGGGAACAATGAGCAGTTCTTC. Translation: CASSLSLAGAGNNEQFF.

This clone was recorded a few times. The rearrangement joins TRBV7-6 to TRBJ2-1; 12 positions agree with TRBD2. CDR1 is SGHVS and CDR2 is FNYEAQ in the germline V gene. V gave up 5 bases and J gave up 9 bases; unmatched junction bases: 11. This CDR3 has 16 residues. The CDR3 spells CASSIASGGALGEQFF. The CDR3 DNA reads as TGTGCCAGCAGCATCGCTAGCGGGGGGGCTCTGGGTGAGCAGTTCTTC.

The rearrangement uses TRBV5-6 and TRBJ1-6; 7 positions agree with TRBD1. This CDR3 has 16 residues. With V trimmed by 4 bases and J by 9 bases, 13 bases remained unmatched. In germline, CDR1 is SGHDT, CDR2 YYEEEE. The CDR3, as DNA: TGTGCCAGCAGCGTTACGACAGGGCTAGAGGGTTCACCCCTCCACTTT. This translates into CASSVTTGLEGSPLHF.

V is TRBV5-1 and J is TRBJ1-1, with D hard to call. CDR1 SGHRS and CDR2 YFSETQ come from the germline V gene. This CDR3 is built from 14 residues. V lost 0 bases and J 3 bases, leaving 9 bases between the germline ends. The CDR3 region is CASSLEEGYTEAFF. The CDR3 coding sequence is TGCGCCAGCAGCTTGGAGGAGGGATACACTGAAGCTTTCTTT.

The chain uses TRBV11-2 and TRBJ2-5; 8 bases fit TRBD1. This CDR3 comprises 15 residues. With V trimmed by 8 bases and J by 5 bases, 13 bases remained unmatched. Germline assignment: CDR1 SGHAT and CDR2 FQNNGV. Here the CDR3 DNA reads TGTGCCAGCCGAAACAATAGGAACAGGGGGGAGACCCAGTACTTC. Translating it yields CASRNNRNRGETQYF.

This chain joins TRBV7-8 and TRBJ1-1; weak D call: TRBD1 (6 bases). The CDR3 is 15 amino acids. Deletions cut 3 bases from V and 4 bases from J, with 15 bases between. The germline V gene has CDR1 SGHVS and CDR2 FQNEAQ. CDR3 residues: CASSLSMGGGTEAFF. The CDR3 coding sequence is TGTGCCAGCAGCTTGAGTATGGGAGGGGGCACTGAAGCTTTCTTT.

The CDR3 spells CASSLGRLAGGLTYEQYF. For the CDR3, the DNA is TGTGCCAGCAGCTTAGGCCGTCTAGCGGGAGGCCTAACCTACGAGCAGTACTTC. The chain joins TRBV11-2 to TRBJ2-7; TRBD2 matches 11 bases. The ends lost 1 base at V and 2 bases at J; junction bases unmatched: 10. Germline loops: CDR1 SGHAT, CDR2 FQNNGV. This CDR3 contains 18 residues. Together with reference TRBV11-2 and TRBJ2-7, the CDR3 gives the full variable domain: EAGVAQSPRYKIIEKRQSVAFWCNPISGHATLYWYQQILGQGPKLLIQFQNNGVVDDSQLPKDRFSAERLKGVDSTLKIQPAKLEDSAVYLCASSLGRLAGGLTYEQYFGPGTRLTVT.

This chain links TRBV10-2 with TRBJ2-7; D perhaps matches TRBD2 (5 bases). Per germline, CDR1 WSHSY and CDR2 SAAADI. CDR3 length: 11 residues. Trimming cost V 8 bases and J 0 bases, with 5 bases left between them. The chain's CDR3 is CASGLSYEQYF. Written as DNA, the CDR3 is TGCGCCAGCGGACTCTCCTACGAGCAGTACTTC.

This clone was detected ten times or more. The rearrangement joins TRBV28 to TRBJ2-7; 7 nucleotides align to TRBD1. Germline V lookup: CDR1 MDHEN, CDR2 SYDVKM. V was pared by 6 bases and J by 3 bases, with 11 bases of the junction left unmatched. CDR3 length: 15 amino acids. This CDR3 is CASRLEDRQGYEQYF. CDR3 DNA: TGTGCCAGCAGATTGGAAGATCGACAGGGCTACGAGCAGTACTTC.

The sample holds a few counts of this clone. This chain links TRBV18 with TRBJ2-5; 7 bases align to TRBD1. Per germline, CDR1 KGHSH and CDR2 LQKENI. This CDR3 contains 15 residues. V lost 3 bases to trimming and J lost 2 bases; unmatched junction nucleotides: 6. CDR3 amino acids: CASSPRTGPQETQYF. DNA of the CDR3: TGTGCCAGCTCACCTAGGACAGGACCACAAGAGACCCAGTACTTC.